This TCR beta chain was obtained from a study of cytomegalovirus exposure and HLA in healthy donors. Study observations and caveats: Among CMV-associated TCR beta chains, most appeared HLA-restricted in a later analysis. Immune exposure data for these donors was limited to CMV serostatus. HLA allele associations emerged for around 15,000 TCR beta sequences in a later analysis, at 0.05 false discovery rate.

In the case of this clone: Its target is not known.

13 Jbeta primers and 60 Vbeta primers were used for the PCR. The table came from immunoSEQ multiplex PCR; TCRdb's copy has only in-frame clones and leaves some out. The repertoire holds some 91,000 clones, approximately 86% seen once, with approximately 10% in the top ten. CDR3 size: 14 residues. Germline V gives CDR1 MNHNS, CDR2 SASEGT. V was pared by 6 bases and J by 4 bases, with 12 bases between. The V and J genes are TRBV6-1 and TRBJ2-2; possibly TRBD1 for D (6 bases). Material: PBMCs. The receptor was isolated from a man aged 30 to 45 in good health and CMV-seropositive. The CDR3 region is CASSRDIFTGELFF. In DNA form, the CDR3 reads TGTGCCAGCAGCCGGGACATTTTCACCGGGGAGCTGTTTTTT.